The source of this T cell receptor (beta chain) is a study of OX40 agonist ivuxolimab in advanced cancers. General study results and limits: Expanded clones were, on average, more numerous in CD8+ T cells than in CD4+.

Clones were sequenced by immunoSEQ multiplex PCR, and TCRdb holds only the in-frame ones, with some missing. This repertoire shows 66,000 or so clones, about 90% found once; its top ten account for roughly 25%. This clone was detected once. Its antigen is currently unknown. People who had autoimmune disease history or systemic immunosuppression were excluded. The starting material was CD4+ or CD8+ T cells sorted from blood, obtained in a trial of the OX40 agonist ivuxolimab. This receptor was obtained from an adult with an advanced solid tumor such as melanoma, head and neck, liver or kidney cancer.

The CDR3 DNA is TGTGCCTGGAGTACGGGACTAGAGAGAACGCAGTATTTT. It specifies CAWSTGLERTQYF. V usage is TRBV30 and J usage is TRBJ2-3; 8 bases map to TRBD2. CDR1 and CDR2 from the germline V gene are GTSNPN and SVGIG (reference sequence). The V gene end was trimmed by 2 bases and the J gene end by 9 bases; junction bases not matched to a gene: 7. The CDR3 is 13 residues long.